The 6 T cell receptor beta chains presented below share a single source sample, sequenced in a study of low-dose radiotherapy and immunotherapy resistance in tumors. First-strand cDNA relied on TRAV- and TRBV-specific primers spanning alpha and beta chains. The authors ran about 18 PCR cycles to amplify TCRs with a constant-region primer and V-primer adapter. TCRdb used MiXCR to reprocess the reads, holding one entry per CDR3 protein. The sample lists fewer than 110,000 distinct CDR3 sequences, 20% to 25% occurring once. As for time point: after trial treatment. Treatment reported: LDRT plus nivolumab, ipilimumab, low-dose cyclophosphamide and aspirin (RACIN trial). The sequences come from PBMCs, collected after low-dose radiotherapy plus immunotherapy. The source of these receptors is a male donor with prostate cancer.

With regard to this clonotype: A far larger clone differs by one base, so this is likely a read error. The V and J genes are TRBV14 and TRBJ2-7; the match to TRBD1 covers 8 bases. Germline loops: CDR1 SGHDN, CDR2 FVKESK. V lost 5 bases to trimming and J lost 7 bases; unmatched junction nucleotides: 7. This CDR3 spans 13 amino acids. The CDR3 coding sequence is TGTGCCAGCAGCGTCCAGGGGGCCCGTGAGCAGTACTTC. This sequence encodes CASSVQGAREQYF.

This clonotype occurred many times. The gene calls are TRBV10-3 and TRBJ1-6; possible D gene TRBD1, 6 bases. The CDR3 is 14 residues long. Germline V CDR1 and CDR2: ENHRY, SYGVKD. V lost 3 bases, J lost 8 bases, and 11 bases lay in between. The CDR3 DNA sequence: TGTGCCATCAGTGAAAGGGGGGCGGATTCACCCCTCCACTTT. It yields the protein CAISERGADSPLHF.

In its sample, this clonotype was seen many times. The gene calls are TRBV5-6 and TRBJ2-5; D is unclear. Trimming shortened V by 1 base and J by 4 bases, and 8 bases separated the two germline ends. The germline gives CDR1 SGHDT, CDR2 YYEEEE. The CDR3 is 13 amino acids. The CDR3 region has the DNA TGTGCCAGCAGCTTGTGGCCCGCAGAGACCCAGTACTTC. Translation: CASSLWPAETQYF. Using reference TRBV5-6 and TRBJ2-5 for the parts outside the CDR3, the full variable domain is DAGVTQSPTHLIKTRGQQVTLRCSPKSGHDTVSWYQQALGQGPQFIFQYYEEEERQRGNFPDRFSGHQFPNYSSELNVNALLLGDSALYLCASSLWPAETQYFGPGTRLLVL.

This clonotype has a count of ten or more. This chain links TRBV18 with TRBJ2-5; no reliable D call. Trimming stripped 0 bases from V and 1 base from J, with 6 bases between. There are 14 residues in the CDR3. Per the germline V gene, CDR1 is KGHSH and CDR2 is LQKENI. CDR3 residues: CASSPPGSQETQYF. DNA for the CDR3: TGTGCCAGCTCACCACCGGGGTCCCAAGAGACCCAGTACTTC.

This clonotype was recorded many times. This rearrangement joins TRBV11-3 to TRBJ2-2; possibly TRBD1 or TRBD2 for D (5 bases each). This CDR3 comprises 15 residues. Trimming took 6 bases from V and 8 from J, leaving 19 bases between them. From germline, CDR1 is SGHNT and CDR2 YENEEA. CDR3 DNA: TGTGCCAGCAGTCCCCCAGGGAGTAAAGAGGGGGAGCTGTTTTTT. This sequence encodes CASSPPGSKEGELFF.

The genes are TRBV28 and TRBJ2-2; a possible D gene is TRBD2 (5 bases). Germline V gene sequence: CDR1 MDHEN, CDR2 SYDVKM. The CDR3 loop spans 14 amino acids. V was trimmed by 1 base and J by 5 bases, leaving 8 bases between them. This CDR3 reads CASSLSGWTGELFF. CDR3 sequence (DNA): TGTGCCAGCAGTTTATCGGGGTGGACCGGGGAGCTGTTTTTT.